This is a list of T cell receptor beta chains from one sample in a study of tumor-infiltrating lymphocytes in localized non-small cell lung cancer. Clones were read by immunoSEQ multiplex PCR, and TCRdb kept only the in-frame ones, dropping some. The table has over 15,000 clones, 69% seen once. Specimen: lung tumor tissue. The receptors were sampled from a human donor with non-small cell lung cancer. Each CDR3 is given with its conserved first and last residue.

v_call: TRBV15; cdr3_aa: CATSRDRSYEQYF
v_call: TRBV18; cdr3_aa: CASSPPGRNYEQYF
v_call: TRBV6-6; cdr3_aa: CASSRLGGSDTQYF
v_call: TRBV28; cdr3_aa: CASSLDSRQPQHF
v_call: TRBV2; cdr3_aa: CASTSGSQSYEQYF
v_call: TRBV6-6; cdr3_aa: CASRGQGSEQYF
v_call: TRBV5-5; cdr3_aa: CASSQGSSYEQYF
v_call: TRBV28; cdr3_aa: CASKKETYGPQHF
v_call: TRBV4-1; cdr3_aa: CASSQGDRPNHQPQHF
v_call: TRBV6-5; cdr3_aa: CASSSTGGMETQYF
v_call: TRBV9; cdr3_aa: CASNQDSGGYEQYF
v_call: TRBV5-4; cdr3_aa: CASSPPTGKETQYF
v_call: TRBV7-9; cdr3_aa: CASSSRPGTTSYEQYF
v_call: TRBV15; cdr3_aa: CATSRDLRRGGRAGELFF
v_call: TRBV11-2; cdr3_aa: CASSQGTGRTYEQYF
v_call: TRBV7-2; cdr3_aa: CASSPSPVGYGYTF
v_call: TRBV5-4; cdr3_aa: CASSLGGLAGGPETQYF
v_call: TRBV9; cdr3_aa: CASSGTGLQPQHF
v_call: TRBV30; cdr3_aa: CAWSKRVATYGYTF
v_call: TRBV9; cdr3_aa: CASSGGRNEQYF
v_call: TRBV18; cdr3_aa: CASSLGVSGDNVLTF
v_call: TRBV7-2; cdr3_aa: CASSLFGDRGGEAFF
v_call: TRBV5-1; cdr3_aa: CASSLDSGTYEQYF
v_call: TRBV4-2; cdr3_aa: CASSQDLWADTQYF